Below are 25 T cell receptor beta chains sequenced from a single sample in a study of technical replicates of blood from a few donors. Repertoires were generated with immunoSEQ multiplex PCR, while TCRdb's copy carries only in-frame clones and drops some. The table shows tens of thousands of clones, with nearly 98% occurring only once. The specimen sequenced was T cells isolated from PBMCs. The receptors were sampled from a human donor in good health.

The table lists this clone with a count of one. V usage is TRBV6-1 and J usage is TRBJ2-7, with D possibly being TRBD2 (5 bases). CDR3 length equals 15 residues. Germline V CDR1 and CDR2: MNHNS, SASEGT. The V end lost 6 bases, the J end lost 4 bases, and 19 bases lay between the germline ends. This CDR3 is CASSTRHSSGYEQYF. The CDR3 coding sequence is TGTGCCAGCAGCACAAGGCACTCCTCGGGGTACGAGCAGTACTTC.

V is TRBV5-4 and J is TRBJ1-2; 9 positions match TRBD1. Germline V lookup: CDR1 SGHNT, CDR2 YYREEE (reference sequence). CDR3 length: 16 residues. The V and J ends lost 0 bases and 4 bases, in that order; junction bases with no gene match: 7. The CDR3 is CASSLADRGDPYGYTF. Written as DNA, the CDR3 is TGTGCCAGCAGCTTGGCGGACAGGGGCGACCCCTATGGCTACACCTTC.

The gene calls are TRBV6-6 and TRBJ2-1, with TRBD2 matching over 13 bases. Germline lookup yields CDR1 MNHNY and CDR2 SVGAGI (reference sequence). After removal of 4 bases from V and 7 bases from J, the junction contained 1 base not matched to a gene. This CDR3 has 14 amino acids. The CDR3 loop is CASSSGLAGNEQFF. CDR3 coding DNA: TGTGCCAGCAGTTCGGGACTAGCGGGGAATGAGCAGTTCTTC.

The chain joins TRBV11-3 to TRBJ1-1; no clear D gene. The germline CDR1 and CDR2 sequences are SGHNT and YENEEA. V lost 2 bases and J 9 bases, leaving 13 bases between the germline ends. The CDR3 spans 13 residues. CDR3: CASSLNFGEKAFF. The CDR3 nucleotides are TGTGCCAGCAGCTTAAATTTTGGGGAGAAAGCTTTCTTT.

The chain recombines TRBV4-1 with TRBJ2-1, with D maybe TRBD1 (5 bases). This CDR3 has 14 residues. Trimming shortened V by 1 base and J by 9 bases, and 13 bases separated the two germline ends. CDR1 is MGHRA and CDR2 is YSYEKL in the germline V gene. CDR3 bases: TGCGCCAGCAGCCAAGGCCCAGGGTCGGGTGAGCAGTTCTTC. Its protein product is CASSQGPGSGEQFF.

The CDR3 coding sequence is TGTGCCAGCAGCCCATCCCAATTCGGGGGAGAGGAAGAGCAGTACTTC. Its translation is CASSPSQFGGEEEQYF. The gene calls are TRBV11-3 and TRBJ2-7; possibly TRBD2 for D (6 bases). The germline V and J ends were trimmed by 5 bases and 7 bases, with 24 bases remaining between them. The length of the CDR3 is 16 residues. CDR1 is SGHNT, CDR2 YENEEA, per germline.

The gene calls are TRBV7-9 and TRBJ2-7; 13 bases are a match to TRBD2. CDR1 and CDR2 from the germline V gene are SEHNR and FQNEAQ (reference sequence). The CDR3 is 13 amino acids. The ends lost 1 base at V and 13 bases at J; junction bases unmatched: 4. This chain's CDR3 is CASSLGTSGGGYF. CDR3 coding DNA: TGTGCCAGCAGCTTAGGAACTAGCGGGGGGGGATACTTC. The whole variable domain, remainder taken from reference TRBV7-9 and TRBJ2-7, is DTGVSQNPRHKITKRGQNVTFRCDPISEHNRLYWYRQTLGQGPEFLTYFQNEAQLEKSRLLSDRFSAERPKGSFSTLEIQRTEQGDSAMYLCASSLGTSGGGYFGPGTRLTVT.

This chain connects TRBV5-8 to TRBJ2-2; D is unclear. Looked up from germline, CDR1 is SGHTS and CDR2 is YDEGEE. The CDR3 loop spans 15 amino acids. Trimming removed 3 bases from V and 4 bases from J, with 13 bases in between. In nucleotides, the CDR3 is TGTGCCAGCAGCTCAATCGGCAGGCGCACCGGGGAGCTGTTTTTT. Protein product: CASSSIGRRTGELFF.

The V gene is TRBV9, the J gene TRBJ1-1; unclear D gene. Germline V gene data show CDR1 as SGDLS and CDR2 as YYNGEE. This CDR3 is 16 amino acids long. V was pared by 1 base and J by 0 bases, with 13 bases between. The CDR3 is CASSVNPIFMNTEAFF. The CDR3 region has the DNA TGTGCCAGCAGCGTAAACCCTATATTCATGAACACTGAAGCTTTCTTT. Supplemented by reference TRBV9 and TRBJ1-1, the full variable domain reads DSGVTQTPKHLITATGQRVTLRCSPRSGDLSVYWYQQSLDQGLQFLIQYYNGEERAKGNILERFSAQQFPDLHSELNLSSLELGDSALYFCASSVNPIFMNTEAFFGQGTRLTVV.

This chain connects TRBV14 to TRBJ1-1; D unclear. The CDR3 has 14 residues. Germline V gene data show CDR1 as SGHDN and CDR2 as FVKESK. V lost 0 bases and J lost 4, with 9 bases in between. The CDR3 reads CASSQDGVTTEAFF. The CDR3 DNA follows: TGTGCCAGCAGCCAAGATGGAGTTACCACTGAAGCTTTCTTT.

This chain uses TRBV12-5 with TRBJ1-1; D uncertain. Germline lookup yields CDR1 LGHNT and CDR2 FRNRAP. The V end was cut by 0 bases, the J end by 3 bases, with 8 bases between. This CDR3 has 14 amino acids. Here the CDR3 reads CASGLVSRHTEAFF. The CDR3 region has the DNA TGTGCTAGTGGTTTGGTATCCAGGCACACTGAAGCTTTCTTT.

This chain connects TRBV25-1 to TRBJ2-2, with no clear D. Between the trimmed V and J ends, which lost 4 bases and 0 bases, there was a span of 3 bases. CDR1 and CDR2 (germline): MGHDK, SYGVNS. The CDR3 spans 13 residues. The CDR3 nucleotides read TGTGCCAGCAGTGCCTCGAACACCGGGGAGCTGTTTTTT. Amino acid sequence: CASSASNTGELFF.

This chain joins TRBV19 and TRBJ1-1; 7 bases map to TRBD1. Trimming took 7 bases from V and 8 from J; bases not matched to a gene: 10. This CDR3 contains 13 residues. Germline V gives CDR1 LNHDA, CDR2 SQIVND (reference sequence). CDR3 in amino acids: CASTIGGTAEAFF. The CDR3 DNA sequence: TGTGCCAGTACCATAGGGGGGACAGCCGAAGCTTTCTTT.

This sequence joins TRBV2 and TRBJ1-6, with D perhaps TRBD1 (6 bases). Deletions cut 7 bases from V and 2 bases from J, with 24 bases between. Germline V gene sequence: CDR1 SNHLY, CDR2 FYNNEI. The CDR3 runs 19 residues. CDR3 sequence (DNA): TGTGCCAGCATCGGGGCCCCTAACAGGGCACAAACCTATAATTCACCCCTCCACTTT. As protein: CASIGAPNRAQTYNSPLHF.

The CDR3 protein is CASSLVPGDTEAFF. In nucleotides, the CDR3 is TGCGCCAGCAGCTTGGTACCCGGGGACACTGAAGCTTTCTTT. The chain combines TRBV5-1 with TRBJ1-1; D is unresolved. The V end was cut by 0 bases, the J end by 3 bases, with 9 bases between. Germline values: CDR1 SGHRS, CDR2 YFSETQ. This CDR3 contains 14 residues.

The genes are TRBV9 and TRBJ2-2; 8 nucleotides align to TRBD2. J gave up 6 bases and V 3 bases, and 4 bases lay outside the gene matches. Germline lookup yields CDR1 SGDLS and CDR2 YYNGEE. The CDR3 spans 14 residues. CDR3 sequence reads: CASSARGGSGELFF. For the CDR3, the DNA is TGTGCCAGCAGCGCCCGGGGGGGATCCGGGGAGCTGTTTTTT.

The rearrangement joins TRBV10-3 to TRBJ1-5, with D possibly TRBD1 on 5 matching bases. CDR1 is ENHRY and CDR2 is SYGVKD in the germline V gene. The CDR3 runs 13 residues. Trimming shortened V by 9 bases and J by 2 bases, and 11 bases separated the two germline ends. CDR3 protein: CAMQGDGNQPQHF. The CDR3 region has the DNA TGTGCCATGCAGGGTGATGGCAATCAGCCCCAGCATTTT.

The rearrangement joins TRBV7-9 to TRBJ2-7; the match to TRBD2 covers 7 bases. From germline, CDR1 is SEHNR and CDR2 FQNEAQ (reference sequence). This CDR3 spans 15 amino acids. Germline trimming cut 0 bases from V and 4 bases from J; bases unmatched to any gene: 6. CDR3 loop: CASSLAPSGPYEQYF. The CDR3 nucleotides are TGTGCCAGCAGCTTAGCGCCTAGCGGACCATACGAGCAGTACTTC.

This clone was observed once. The V gene is TRBV29-1, the J gene TRBJ2-3, with D perhaps TRBD1 (5 bases). V lost 5 bases, J lost 2 bases, and 20 bases lay in between. In germline, CDR1 is SQVTM, CDR2 ANQGSEA. The CDR3 spans 16 residues. The CDR3 DNA sequence: TGCAGCGTTAACCTCCTCAGGGTACTTGACACAGATACGCAGTATTTT. Residues: CSVNLLRVLDTDTQYF.

The chain uses TRBV6-1 and TRBJ1-1; D remains unclear. The V gene's germline CDR1 is MNHNS and CDR2 SASEGT. CDR3 length: 14 residues. V lost 2 bases and J lost 5, with 12 bases in between. Here the CDR3 DNA reads TGTGCCAGCAGTGAATCCTGGGGAGGGACTGAAGCTTTCTTT. Translation: CASSESWGGTEAFF.

This chain connects TRBV7-2 to TRBJ2-3; weak D call: TRBD2 (5 bases). The CDR3 covers 15 residues. CDR1 is SGHTA and CDR2 is FQGNSA in the germline V gene. Deletions cut 1 base from V and 6 bases from J, with 14 bases between. CDR3 DNA: TGTGCCAGCAGCTTAGGTCTCGCGGGCAAGGATACGCAGTATTTT. Translating it yields CASSLGLAGKDTQYF.

The CDR3 nucleotides read TGTGCCAGCAGTACAACAGGGTCCTACGAGCAGTACTTC. This translates into CASSTTGSYEQYF. This chain connects TRBV6-6 to TRBJ2-7; tentative D call: TRBD1 (6 bases). Germline V gene lookup returns CDR1 MNHNY and CDR2 SVGAGI (reference sequence). This CDR3 has 13 residues. V lost 5 bases, J lost 1 base, and 9 bases lay in between.

Written as DNA, the CDR3 is TGCGCCAGCAGCCAAGGGAGTCCAGCCGGTGGGAAAAACATTCAGTACTTC. The encoded protein is CASSQGSPAGGKNIQYF. The chain is built from TRBV4-1 and TRBJ2-4; D not resolved. CDR3 size: 17 residues. The germline CDR1 and CDR2 sequences are MGHRA and YSYEKL. V was shortened by 1 base and J by 4 bases, with 17 bases between the two germline ends.

The chain joins TRBV29-1 to TRBJ2-7; a weak D match, TRBD1 (5 bases). CDR1 and CDR2 (germline): SQVTM, ANQGSEA. The V gene lost 0 bases and the J gene lost 2 bases, with 11 bases spanning the gap. This CDR3 comprises 14 residues. CDR3 in DNA: TGCAGCGTTGAAGACGAAGGGGCAGCCTACGAGCAGTACTTC. The encoded protein is CSVEDEGAAYEQYF.

J is TRBJ2-3 and V is TRBV9; TRBD2 agrees at 9 bases. CDR1 and CDR2 (germline): SGDLS, YYNGEE. The CDR3 extends over 16 amino acids. Germline trimming cut 4 bases from V and 0 bases from J; bases unmatched to any gene: 6. The CDR3 sequence is CASSLLAGPSTDTQYF. The CDR3 coding sequence is TGTGCCAGCAGCCTCCTAGCGGGGCCGAGCACAGATACGCAGTATTTT.